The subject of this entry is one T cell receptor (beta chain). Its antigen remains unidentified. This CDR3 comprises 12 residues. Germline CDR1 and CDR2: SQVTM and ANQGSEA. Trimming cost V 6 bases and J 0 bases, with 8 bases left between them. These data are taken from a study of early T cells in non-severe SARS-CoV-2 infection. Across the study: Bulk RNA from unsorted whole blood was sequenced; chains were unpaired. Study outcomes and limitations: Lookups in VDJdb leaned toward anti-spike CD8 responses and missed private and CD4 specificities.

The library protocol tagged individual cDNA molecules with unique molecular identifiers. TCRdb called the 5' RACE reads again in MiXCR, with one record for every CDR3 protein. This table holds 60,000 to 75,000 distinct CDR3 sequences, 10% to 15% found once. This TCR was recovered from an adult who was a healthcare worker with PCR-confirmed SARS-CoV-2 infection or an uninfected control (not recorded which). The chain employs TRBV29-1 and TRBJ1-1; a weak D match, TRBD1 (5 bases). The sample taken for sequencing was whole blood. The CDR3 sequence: CSVSTVNTEAFF. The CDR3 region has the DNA TGCAGCGTCTCGACAGTGAACACTGAAGCTTTCTTT.